Detailed here is one TCR beta chain. The record originates from a study of blood T cell repertoires in COVID-19. For the study at large: Both acute and convalescent COVID-19 samples were obtained from the United States, Italy and Spain. T cells, B-cell-depleted T cells, or PBMCs provided the cDNA or gDNA that served as material.

Some clones are missing from TCRdb's copy, which holds only in-frame ones; the method was immunoSEQ multiplex PCR. The sample records around 100,000 clones, approximately 86% being singletons. This sequence was found in a woman aged 55-75 years with acute or convalescent COVID-19. Sequenced material: peripheral blood.

The CDR3 region has the DNA TGTGCCAGCAGCTTTAGTGGGGCGGAAAACATTCAGTACTTC. This codes for CASSFSGAENIQYF. The chain has TRBV7-9 and TRBJ2-4, with D perhaps TRBD1 (5 bases). The ends were cut back, 3 bases at V and 5 bases at J, with 11 bases in the middle. Germline CDR1 is SEHNR and CDR2 is FQNEAQ (reference sequence). This CDR3 region has 14 residues.